The 29 T cell receptor beta chains given below trace back to one sample, sequenced in a study of CD8 T cells in ankylosing spondylitis (dated by TCRdb to between 2016 and 2019). Libraries were constructed by 5' RACE. The reads were generated on an Illumina HiSeq 2500. The public sequencing data were trimmed at Q25 with fastp and processed into clonotypes with MiXCR by TCRdb, which kept only in-frame beta chains. Every CDR3 protein is listed once, alongside the most common genes and DNA of its rows. The sample includes about 220,000 distinct CDR3 sequences, with roughly 18% observed a single time. The ten largest make up about 42% of the sample. The paper as a whole reports these results and caveats: Blood from ankylosing spondylitis patients appeared to be characterized by a TCR beta motif made up of under ten highly homologous amino acid variants.

Their cognate antigens are unknown. Sequencing was performed on blood, either unsorted or a sorted T cell fraction (not recorded which). These TCRs come from a male donor with ankylosing spondylitis.

The chain carries TRBV6-5 and TRBJ2-1; no reliable D call. The CDR3 is made up of 14 amino acids. Germline CDR1 and CDR2: MNHEY and SVGAGI. Deletions cut 4 bases from V and 5 bases from J, with 12 bases between. The CDR3 bases are TGTGCCAGCAGTTCCCTGGGATACAACAATGAGCAGTTCTTC. It yields the protein CASSSLGYNNEQFF.

The table lists this clonotype with a few counts. V usage is TRBV29-1 and J usage is TRBJ2-7; D assignment may be TRBD1 or TRBD2 (5 bases each). Germline CDR1 is SQVTM and CDR2 is ANQGSEA. V gave up 0 bases and J gave up 2 bases, with 5 bases separating them. The CDR3 spans 12 residues. This CDR3 is CSVEEGAYEQYF. The CDR3 DNA is TGCAGCGTTGAAGAGGGGGCCTACGAGCAGTACTTC.

This clonotype was seen ten or more times. V and J are TRBV20-1 and TRBJ1-1; D perhaps matches TRBD1 (5 bases). The CDR3 length is 11 residues. The germline CDR1 and CDR2 sequences are DFQATT and SNEGSKA (reference sequence). Trimming pared 6 bases from V and 8 bases from J, leaving 13 bases between. DNA for the CDR3: TGCAGTGCGACGACAGCCGCCGAAGCTTTCTTT. Protein: CSATTAAEAFF.

This clonotype was observed a handful of times. The chain couples TRBV27 to TRBJ1-1; maybe TRBD1 (5 bases). V lost 8 bases and J 1 base, leaving 14 bases between the germline ends. Germline lookup yields CDR1 MNHEY and CDR2 SMNVEV (reference sequence). There are 14 residues in the CDR3. CDR3: CASGRDSWNTEAFF. The CDR3 DNA is TGTGCCAGCGGACGGGACTCGTGGAACACTGAAGCTTTCTTT.

The chain couples TRBV4-1 to TRBJ2-1; no clear D. Germline loops: CDR1 MGHRA, CDR2 YSYEKL. Trimming pared 0 bases from V and 10 bases from J, leaving 13 bases between. CDR3 size: 14 residues. The CDR3 loop reads CASSQERVNNEQFF. CDR3 nucleotide sequence: TGCGCCAGCAGCCAAGAACGCGTGAATAACGAGCAGTTCTTC.

This rearrangement joins TRBV5-1 to TRBJ1-2, with D possibly matching TRBD1 (6 bases). Germline CDR1 is SGHRS and CDR2 is YFSETQ. The CDR3 spans 14 residues. With 0 bases removed from V and 8 bases from J, the gap between germline ends came to 14 bases. This CDR3 is CASSLEGGALGYTF. The CDR3 DNA reads as TGCGCCAGCAGCTTGGAAGGGGGGGCGCTCGGCTACACCTTC.

The genes are TRBV7-9 and TRBJ2-1, with D tentatively TRBD2 (5 bases). CDR3 length equals 15 residues. Germline V lookup: CDR1 SEHNR, CDR2 FQNEAQ (reference sequence). V was trimmed by 1 base and J by 7 bases, leaving 14 bases between them. The CDR3 nucleotides read TGTGCCAGCAGCTTAGTTTCCCAGCCGGGGAATGAGCAGTTCTTC. It specifies CASSLVSQPGNEQFF. The variable domain in full, with the rest retrieved from reference TRBV7-9 and TRBJ2-1, is DTGVSQNPRHKITKRGQNVTFRCDPISEHNRLYWYRQTLGQGPEFLTYFQNEAQLEKSRLLSDRFSAERPKGSFSTLEIQRTEQGDSAMYLCASSLVSQPGNEQFFGPGTRLTVL.

The CDR3 nucleotides read TGTGCCAGCAGTCTAATCGGGACAGGGGTCACAGATACGCAGTATTTT. Protein product: CASSLIGTGVTDTQYF. The chain couples TRBV12-3 or TRBV12-4 to TRBJ2-3; 10 bases fit TRBD1. The CDR3 covers 16 residues. J lost 2 bases, V lost 5 bases, and 7 bases had no gene match.

This clonotype occurred many times. The rearrangement links TRBV7-9 to TRBJ2-1; D unresolved. CDR1 and CDR2 from the germline V gene are SEHNR and FQNEAQ (reference sequence). V was trimmed by 2 bases and J by 9 bases, leaving 2 bases between them. The CDR3 loop spans 10 amino acids. The CDR3 nucleotides read TGTGCCAGCAGCTTAATTGAGCAGTTCTTC. Translating gives CASSLIEQFF.

The gene calls are TRBV2 and TRBJ1-5, with D possibly matching TRBD1 (5 bases). This CDR3 comprises 17 residues. Germline loops: CDR1 SNHLY, CDR2 FYNNEI. The germline V and J ends were trimmed by 2 bases and 6 bases, with 20 bases remaining between them. The DNA of the CDR3 is TGTGCCAGCAGTGAATTCAACTTCAACAGGTACGGTCAGCCCCAGCATTTT. Its protein product is CASSEFNFNRYGQPQHF. The entire variable domain, with the rest obtained from reference TRBV2 and TRBJ1-5, is as follows: EPEVTQTPSHQVTQMGQEVILRCVPISNHLYFYWYRQILGQKVEFLVSFYNNEISEKSEIFDDQFSVERPDGSNFTLKIRSTKLEDSAMYFCASSEFNFNRYGQPQHFGDGTRLSIL.

In its sample, this clonotype was seen a few times. V and J are TRBV13 and TRBJ1-1; tentative D call: TRBD1 (5 bases). This CDR3 spans 14 amino acids. Germline values: CDR1 PRHDT, CDR2 FYEKMQ (reference sequence). V was cut by 3 bases and J by 0 bases, with 8 bases left in between. The CDR3: CASSFMGLNTEAFF. CDR3 bases: TGTGCCAGCAGCTTTATGGGGCTGAACACTGAAGCTTTCTTT.

V and J are TRBV13 and TRBJ2-1, with 10 bases identical to TRBD2. The CDR3 extends over 14 amino acids. Looked up from germline, CDR1 is PRHDT and CDR2 is FYEKMQ (reference sequence). V lost 1 base to trimming and J lost 8 bases; unmatched junction nucleotides: 2. The CDR3 DNA reads TGTGCCAGCAGCTTAGATCTAGCGGGAGATGAGCAGTTCTTC. This codes for CASSLDLAGDEQFF.

Only a few counts were recorded for this clonotype. V and J are TRBV19 and TRBJ2-4; D is unclear. This CDR3 spans 12 amino acids. Trimming removed 9 bases at V and 7 bases at J, with 13 bases between. Germline values: CDR1 LNHDA, CDR2 SQIVND (reference sequence). The CDR3 reads CASEGAENIQYF. Here the CDR3 DNA reads TGTGCCAGCGAAGGCGCCGAGAACATTCAGTACTTC.

Worth noting for this clonotype: The conserved final phenylalanine or tryptophan is absent from the CDR3, which likely points to a read error. The V call is TRBV5-6, the J call TRBJ2-1; tentative D call: TRBD2 (7 bases). Trimming took off 0 bases at V and 5 bases at J, with 12 bases between the two ends. The CDR3 is made up of 15 amino acids. The V gene's germline CDR1 is SGHDT and CDR2 YYEEEE. CDR3 loop: CASSLVGGADNEQFY. In DNA, the CDR3 is TGTGCCAGCAGCTTGGTGGGGGGGGCCGACAATGAGCAGTTCTAC.

Ten or more counts support this clonotype. This chain uses TRBV12-3 or TRBV12-4 with TRBJ2-1, with 13 nucleotides matching TRBD2. J was trimmed by 8 bases and V by 4 bases; bases with no gene match: 5. The CDR3 spans 15 residues. The CDR3 nucleotides read TGTGCCAGCAGTTCCCGGACTAGCGGGGGTGATGAGCAGTTCTTC. The encoded protein is CASSSRTSGGDEQFF.

This clonotype has only a few counts. V usage is TRBV27 and J usage is TRBJ1-4, with D possibly TRBD1 on 6 matching bases. This CDR3 contains 13 residues. With 5 bases removed from V and 8 bases from J, the gap between germline ends came to 12 bases. Germline assignment: CDR1 MNHEY and CDR2 SMNVEV (reference sequence). The CDR3 loop is CASSPDSLEKLFF. The CDR3 DNA reads as TGTGCCAGCAGTCCGGACAGCTTGGAAAAACTGTTTTTT.

This clonotype occurred a few times. The chain links TRBV7-9 to TRBJ2-5; no clear D. This CDR3 has 15 amino acids. V lost 4 bases to trimming and J lost 3 bases, with 15 bases between them. Germline-derived CDR1 and CDR2 are SEHNR and FQNEAQ (reference sequence). The CDR3 loop reads CASSSKEDHEETQYF. The CDR3 bases are TGTGCCAGCAGCTCAAAAGAAGATCATGAAGAGACCCAGTACTTC.

This clonotype was seen a handful of times. The gene calls are TRBV4-2 and TRBJ2-2; TRBD2 matches 16 bases. CDR1 and CDR2 (germline): LGHNA, YNFKEQ. The CDR3 contains 18 residues. V lost 0 bases, J lost 5 bases, and 3 bases stayed unmatched. DNA for the CDR3: TGTGCCAGCAGCCAAGAGGGACTAGCGGGAGGGCGGACCGGGGAGCTGTTTTTT. Its protein is CASSQEGLAGGRTGELFF.

This chain joins TRBV7-3 and TRBJ2-5; the match to TRBD2 covers 7 bases. CDR1 is SGHTA and CDR2 is FQGTGA in the germline V gene. The ends lost 3 bases at V and 5 bases at J; junction bases unmatched: 6. The CDR3 totals 14 residues. CDR3 in amino acids: CASSFKGGSETQYF. DNA of the CDR3: TGTGCCAGCAGCTTTAAGGGAGGGAGCGAGACCCAGTACTTC.

In its sample, this clonotype was seen many times. J is TRBJ2-5 and V is TRBV11-1; 10 bases agree with TRBD1. V shed 4 bases and J 5 bases; nucleotides not matched to a gene: 16. This CDR3 spans 18 amino acids. Germline loops: CDR1 SGHAT, CDR2 FQDESV (reference sequence). The CDR3 reads CASSSTRDRGQKGETQYF. The CDR3 DNA reads TGTGCCAGCAGCTCTACTCGGGACAGGGGACAAAAGGGGGAGACCCAGTACTTC.

This clonotype was seen ten or more times. The chain carries TRBV5-1 and TRBJ2-7; D might be TRBD1 or TRBD2, each matching 6 bases. CDR3 length: 13 residues. The germline V gene has CDR1 SGHRS and CDR2 YFSETQ. The V and J ends lost 3 bases and 4 bases respectively, with 11 bases between them. The CDR3 loop reads CASSWGAEYEQYF. In DNA form, the CDR3 reads TGCGCCAGCAGCTGGGGGGCGGAATACGAGCAGTACTTC.

This clonotype was picked up a small number of times. The V gene is TRBV6-2 or TRBV6-3, the J gene TRBJ2-5, with unresolved D. Trimming removed 4 bases from V and 7 bases from J, with 13 bases in between. There are 13 residues in the CDR3. Germline loops: CDR1 MNHEY, CDR2 SVGEGT. The CDR3 sequence: CASSSNYPPTQYF. In DNA, the CDR3 is TGTGCCAGCAGTTCCAATTACCCCCCGACCCAGTACTTC.

This clonotype was seen more than once but under ten times. This chain uses TRBV12-3 or TRBV12-4 with TRBJ2-2; 7 bases map to TRBD2. With 2 bases clipped from V and 4 bases from J, the junction kept 13 bases outside the gene matches. The CDR3 has 18 residues. For the CDR3, the DNA is TGTGCCAGCAGTTTAATACTGGGACCGACTAGCATCACCGGGGAGCTGTTTTTT. Encoded protein: CASSLILGPTSITGELFF.

This sequence joins TRBV7-3 and TRBJ2-2, with TRBD1 matching 7 bases. Losses at the gene ends were 4 bases for V and 4 bases for J; bases not matched to a gene: 12. This CDR3 spans 17 amino acids. Per the germline V gene, CDR1 is SGHTA and CDR2 is FQGTGA. The CDR3 sequence is CASSSAVRGYGTGELFF. CDR3 DNA: TGTGCCAGCAGCTCGGCCGTCAGGGGGTACGGCACCGGGGAGCTGTTTTTT.

The rearrangement joins TRBV20-1 to TRBJ1-5; weak D call: TRBD1 (6 bases). With 0 bases removed from V and 6 bases from J, the gap between germline ends came to 12 bases. Germline V gene sequence: CDR1 DFQATT, CDR2 SNEGSKA (reference sequence). This CDR3 has 14 amino acids. CDR3 residues: CSARDPGEGQPQHF. CDR3 in DNA: TGCAGTGCTAGAGATCCAGGGGAGGGTCAGCCCCAGCATTTT.

This clonotype occurred a few times. This chain joins TRBV5-1 and TRBJ2-2, with TRBD1 matching over 9 bases. The J segment lost 4 bases and the V segment lost 3 bases, leaving 7 bases of the junction unmatched. Germline CDR1 is SGHRS and CDR2 is YFSETQ. The CDR3 loop spans 16 amino acids. This chain's CDR3 is CASSSGTGWTTGELFF. The CDR3 nucleotides read TGCGCCAGCAGCTCCGGGACAGGGTGGACCACCGGGGAGCTGTTTTTT. Combining the CDR3 with reference TRBV5-1 and TRBJ2-2 gives the whole variable domain KAGVTQTPRYLIKTRGQQVTLSCSPISGHRSVSWYQQTPGQGLQFLFEYFSETQRNKGNFPGRFSGRQFSNSRSEMNVSTLELGDSALYLCASSSGTGWTTGELFFGEGSRLTVL.

This clonotype is medium-sized (0.01 to 0.1%) within its sample. The rearrangement links TRBV5-6 to TRBJ1-1; D is perhaps TRBD1 (6 bases). Germline V gives CDR1 SGHDT, CDR2 YYEEEE. Trimming left V 7 bases short and J 3 bases short, with 16 bases between. The CDR3 sequence is 14 residues long. The CDR3 bases are TGTGCCAGCCTAAACAGGGTGGGCGACACTGAAGCTTTCTTT. Its protein product is CASLNRVGDTEAFF.

This clonotype was found a few times. This chain connects TRBV12-3 or TRBV12-4 to TRBJ2-1, with 9 positions matching TRBD2. The V segment lost 5 bases and the J segment 7 bases; nucleotides outside the gene matches: 6. The CDR3 runs to 14 residues. CDR3 residues: CASSHLAGYNEQFF. CDR3 DNA sequence: TGTGCCAGCAGTCACCTAGCGGGATATAATGAGCAGTTCTTC.

This clonotype was recorded a few times. This chain links TRBV4-1 with TRBJ2-7, with 13 bases matching TRBD2. The CDR3 covers 17 residues. V was clipped by 4 bases and J by 2 bases; unmatched bases: 8. Germline V lookup: CDR1 MGHRA, CDR2 YSYEKL. CDR3 residues: CASSPGLAGASPYEQYF. The CDR3 DNA sequence: TGCGCCAGCAGCCCTGGACTAGCGGGGGCCTCCCCCTACGAGCAGTACTTC.